This TCR beta chain originates from a study of T cells in Graves' hyperthyroidism and ophthalmopathy. Patients between 18 and 65 years old had hyperthyroidism, newly diagnosed and lasting under 2 months. A note on this clonotype: Its cognate antigen is unknown.

Study conclusions and caveats: Among thyroid clonotypes expanded above 0.001, most also appeared in blood. Ophthalmopathy and stable hyperthyroidism were told apart by a 13 V-J model.

Amplified TCR beta CDR3 regions derived from RNA transcripts. HTBI primers drove first-round RT-PCR of the TCR CDR3. Using its own MiXCR run on the multiplex PCR reads, TCRdb lists one record per CDR3 protein. The data hold about 280,000 distinct CDR3 sequences, with 20% to 30% observed a single time. The V gene's germline CDR1 is DFQATT and CDR2 SNEGSKA (reference sequence). V was clipped by 5 bases and J by 6 bases; unmatched bases: 7. The length of the CDR3 is 12 residues. The chain is built from TRBV20-1 and TRBJ2-7, with 7 bases identical to TRBD2. The sample was blood. This clonotype was obtained from a man in his forties with Graves' hyperthyroidism that later progressed to Graves' ophthalmopathy. The CDR3 loop is CSASGLVLEQYF. CDR3 nucleotide sequence: TGCAGTGCTTCAGGACTAGTTCTCGAGCAGTACTTC.